The sample holds a few counts of the clone carrying this T cell receptor (beta chain). Its antigen is not identified. TCRdb re-analysed the RT-PCR reads in MiXCR, keeping a single row per CDR3 protein. The profile shows about 480,000 distinct CDR3 sequences, over 10% of them singletons. The data are from a study of response to subunit inactivated influenza vaccine. Points from the study as a whole: New T cells are recruited in small numbers by each seasonal influenza vaccination, according to the authors' suggestion.

There are 14 residues in the CDR3. V was trimmed by 6 bases and J by 0 bases, leaving 11 bases between them. CDR1 is KGHSH, CDR2 LQKENI, per germline. Here the sequenced sample was PBMCs from blood, taken 45 days after vaccination. This sequence was found in a man aged 50 or older who received an inactivated influenza vaccine. The chain is built from TRBV18 and TRBJ1-1; D ambiguous. Here the CDR3 reads CASSPWSMNTEAFF. CDR3 coding DNA: TGTGCCAGCTCCCCCTGGTCCATGAACACTGAAGCTTTCTTT.